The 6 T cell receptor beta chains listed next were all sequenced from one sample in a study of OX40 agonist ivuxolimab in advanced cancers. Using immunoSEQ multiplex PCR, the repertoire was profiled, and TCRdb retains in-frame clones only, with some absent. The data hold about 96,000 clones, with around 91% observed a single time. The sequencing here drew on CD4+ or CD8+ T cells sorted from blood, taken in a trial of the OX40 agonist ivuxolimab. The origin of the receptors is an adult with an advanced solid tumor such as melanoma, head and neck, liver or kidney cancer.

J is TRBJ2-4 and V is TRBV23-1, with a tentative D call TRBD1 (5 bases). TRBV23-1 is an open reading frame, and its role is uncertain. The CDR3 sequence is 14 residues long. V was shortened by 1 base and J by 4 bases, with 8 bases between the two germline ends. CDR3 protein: CASSQCNRKNIQYF. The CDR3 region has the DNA TGCGCCAGCAGTCAATGCAACAGGAAAAACATTCAGTACTTC.

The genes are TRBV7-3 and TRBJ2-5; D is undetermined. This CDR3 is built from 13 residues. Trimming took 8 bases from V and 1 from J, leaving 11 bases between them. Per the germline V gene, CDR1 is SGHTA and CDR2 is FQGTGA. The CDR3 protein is CASGLGPQETQYF. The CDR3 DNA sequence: TGTGCCAGCGGCCTAGGGCCCCAAGAGACCCAGTACTTC.

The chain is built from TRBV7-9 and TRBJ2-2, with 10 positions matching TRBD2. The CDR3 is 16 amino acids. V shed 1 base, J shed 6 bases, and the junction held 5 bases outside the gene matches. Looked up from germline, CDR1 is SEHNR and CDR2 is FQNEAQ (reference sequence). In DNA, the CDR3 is TGTGCCAGCAGCTTAGTCCTAGCGGGAGTATCCGGGGAGCTGTTTTTT. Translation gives CASSLVLAGVSGELFF. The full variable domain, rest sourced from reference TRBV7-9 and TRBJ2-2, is DTGVSQNPRHKITKRGQNVTFRCDPISEHNRLYWYRQTLGQGPEFLTYFQNEAQLEKSRLLSDRFSAERPKGSFSTLEIQRTEQGDSAMYLCASSLVLAGVSGELFFGEGSRLTVL.

The CDR3 protein is CAWSGQGYGYTF. The CDR3 DNA follows: TGTGCCTGGAGTGGGCAGGGGTATGGCTACACCTTC. This chain connects TRBV30 to TRBJ1-2; D might be TRBD1 (6 bases). Trimming pared 1 base from V and 5 bases from J, leaving 8 bases between. The CDR3 runs to 12 residues. Per the germline V gene, CDR1 is GTSNPN and CDR2 is SVGIG (reference sequence).

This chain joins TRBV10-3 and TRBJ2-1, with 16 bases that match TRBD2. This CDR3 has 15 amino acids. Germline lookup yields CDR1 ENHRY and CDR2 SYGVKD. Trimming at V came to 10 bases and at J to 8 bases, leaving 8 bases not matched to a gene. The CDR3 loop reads CATGTSGRALDEQFF. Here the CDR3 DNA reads TGTGCCACCGGGACTAGCGGGAGGGCCTTAGATGAGCAGTTCTTC.

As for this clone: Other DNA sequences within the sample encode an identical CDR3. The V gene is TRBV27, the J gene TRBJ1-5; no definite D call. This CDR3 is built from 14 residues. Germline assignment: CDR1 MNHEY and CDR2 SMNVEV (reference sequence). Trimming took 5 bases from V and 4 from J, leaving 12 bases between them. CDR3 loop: CASSPGRSNQPQHF. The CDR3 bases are TGTGCCAGCAGTCCCGGACGGTCTAATCAGCCCCAGCATTTT.